This T cell receptor (beta chain) was identified during a study of OX40 agonist ivuxolimab in advanced cancers. Study-wide findings and caveats: Expanded clones tended on average to be more numerous among CD8+ T cells than CD4+. CD4+ and CD8+ T cells in blood underwent clonal expansion by week 6 at 0.1 to 3.0 mg/kg. Antigen targets of the expanded peripheral T cells went undetermined.

On this clone: As yet, its antigen is unknown.

This table comes from immunoSEQ multiplex PCR, and its TCRdb copy is limited to in-frame clones, with some not included. Here the sample spans tens of thousands of clones, 88% being singletons. The input for sequencing was CD4+ or CD8+ T cells sorted from blood, taken in a trial of the OX40 agonist ivuxolimab. The receptor's source is an adult with an advanced solid tumor such as melanoma, head and neck, liver or kidney cancer.

Written as DNA, the CDR3 is TGTGCCAGCTCACCCACCTCTGGGGGTCCTTTAGAGGGCTACACCTTC. It specifies CASSPTSGGPLEGYTF. The genes are TRBV18 and TRBJ1-2, with D possibly TRBD1 on 5 matching bases. The CDR3 covers 16 residues. Deletions cut 3 bases from V and 8 bases from J, with 22 bases between. Germline CDR1 reads KGHSH; CDR2 reads LQKENI.